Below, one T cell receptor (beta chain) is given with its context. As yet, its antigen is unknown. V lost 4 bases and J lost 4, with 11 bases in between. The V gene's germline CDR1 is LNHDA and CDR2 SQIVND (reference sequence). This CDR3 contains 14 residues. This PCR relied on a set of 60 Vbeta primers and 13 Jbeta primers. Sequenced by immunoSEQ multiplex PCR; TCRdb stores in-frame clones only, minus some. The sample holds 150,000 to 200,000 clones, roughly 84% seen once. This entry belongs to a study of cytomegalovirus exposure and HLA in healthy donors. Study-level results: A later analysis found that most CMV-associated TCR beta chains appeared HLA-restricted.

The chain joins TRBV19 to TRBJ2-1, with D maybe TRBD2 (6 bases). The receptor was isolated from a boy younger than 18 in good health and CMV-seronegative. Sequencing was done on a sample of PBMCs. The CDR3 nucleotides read TGTGCCAGTAGTACCCTTGGGGGGTACAATGAGCAGTTCTTC. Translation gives CASSTLGGYNEQFF.